This T cell receptor (beta chain) was profiled in a study of T cells after yellow fever vaccination. Generation of TCR cDNA used 5'RACE template switching (which added a universal primer site and UMIs). Each CDR3 protein gets one entry after TCRdb re-called the 5' RACE reads with MiXCR. The repertoire holds 340,000 or so distinct CDR3 sequences, with roughly an eighth as singletons. The study's findings and limits: Repertoires obtained by FACS sorting could include abundant clonotypes that entered as contaminants from the bulk population.

The CDR3 runs 15 residues. In germline, CDR1 is MNHNY, CDR2 SVGAGI (reference sequence). V trimming: 5 bases; J trimming: 8 bases; junction bases outside the gene matches: 8. Concerning this clonotype itself: Its antigen is not identified.

Sequencing was performed on CD4+ T cells sorted from PBMCs, taken 15 days after the yellow fever booster vaccination. The receptor comes from a man aged 18 to 30 who received the YFV17D yellow fever vaccine. V gene TRBV6-6 combines with J gene TRBJ2-1, with TRBD2 matching over 11 bases. The CDR3 DNA reads as TGTGCCAGCAGTATTAGCGGGGGGGCGGTAGATGAGCAGTTCTTC. Translating it yields CASSISGGAVDEQFF.